The present entry profiles one T cell receptor beta chain with its context. Unmatched junction bases numbered 5, after V lost 7 bases and J lost 8 bases. Germline-derived CDR1 and CDR2 are SQVTM and ANQGSEA. This CDR3 spans 12 amino acids. These data come from a study of blood T cell repertoires in COVID-19. Across the study: From the United States, Italy and Spain came samples of acute and convalescent COVID-19. PBMCs, B-cell-depleted T cells, or T cells provided the cDNA or gDNA that made up the material.

Per the original data handling: Cell counts per sample came from amplifying reference gene primers. Measured with immunoSEQ multiplex PCR; TCRdb has only the in-frame clones, and not every one. V and J calls and clone size follow that table, whereas D and trimming were derived from the DNA. The table records some 130,000 clones, 84% of them present only once. The sequenced sample was peripheral blood. The rearrangement uses TRBV29-1 and TRBJ2-1, with TRBD1 matching over 10 bases. This clonotype was sampled from a man aged 60-69 years with acute or convalescent COVID-19. CDR3 loop: CSETTGGHEQFF. DNA for the CDR3: TGCAGCGAGACGACAGGGGGCCATGAGCAGTTCTTC.